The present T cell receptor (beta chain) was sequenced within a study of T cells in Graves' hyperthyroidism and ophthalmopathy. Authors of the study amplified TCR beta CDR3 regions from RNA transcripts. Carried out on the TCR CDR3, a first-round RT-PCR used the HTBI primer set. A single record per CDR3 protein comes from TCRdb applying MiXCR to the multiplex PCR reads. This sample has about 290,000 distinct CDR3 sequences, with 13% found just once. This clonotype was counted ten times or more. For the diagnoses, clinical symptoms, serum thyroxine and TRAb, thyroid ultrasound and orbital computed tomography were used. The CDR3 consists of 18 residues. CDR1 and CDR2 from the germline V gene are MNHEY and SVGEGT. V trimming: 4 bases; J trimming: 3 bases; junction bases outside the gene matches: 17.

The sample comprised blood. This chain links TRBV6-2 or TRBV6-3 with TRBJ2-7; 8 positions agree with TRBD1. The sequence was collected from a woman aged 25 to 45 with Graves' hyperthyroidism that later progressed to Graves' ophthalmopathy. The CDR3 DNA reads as TGTGCCAGCAGTTGCCCTCTTCACGCGACAGGGGACTGCTACGAGCAGTACTTC. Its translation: CASSCPLHATGDCYEQYF.